A selection of T cell receptor beta chains follows, all from one sample in a study of CD8+ T cells in alopecia areata. Produced via immunoSEQ multiplex PCR; TCRdb's table is partial and in-frame only. The repertoire consists of approximately 280,000 clones, with roughly 50% occurring once and the leading ten covering approximately 2%. The material sequenced was CD4+ T cells sorted from blood, taken at week 24, from a patient treated with tofacitinib. All receptors derive from a human donor with alopecia areata. The conserved cysteine and the conserved F or W are not part of the CDR3 here. Some rows mark clone size as missing; the rest say once, few, many or name a class of expanded clone.

size: NA
V: TRBV30
CDR3: AWSLDRGPYYEQY

size: few
V: TRBV29-1
CDR3: SVTGKGLGTDTQY

size: NA
V: TRBV5-6
CDR3: ASSPGRRFLYGYT

size: NA
V: TRBV5-1
CDR3: ASSWTGEVGETQY

size: NA
V: TRBV2
CDR3: ASSEADPKKAF

size: NA
V: TRBV7-2
CDR3: ASSLDRRTETQY

size: NA
V: TRBV4-3
CDR3: ASSLEPRNEQF

size: NA
V: TRBV27
CDR3: ASNRRGPNMETQY

size: NA
V: TRBV5-1
CDR3: ASSLINEASDTQY

size: NA
V: TRBV4-3
CDR3: ASSQGATGTQPQH

size: few
V: TRBV27
CDR3: ASSLTGSANVLT

size: NA
V: TRBV29-1
CDR3: SVGIGVPQETQY

size: NA
V: TRBV5-1
CDR3: ASSTAGVDGYT

size: NA
V: TRBV30
CDR3: AWSVLLDSYT

size: once
V: TRBV25-1
CDR3: ASSEGVYGYT

size: NA
V: TRBV18
CDR3: ASSPPTGNTEAF

size: few
V: TRBV23-1
CDR3: ASSQSGAENTEAF

size: NA
V: TRBV29-1
CDR3: SFVGLRGPETQY

size: NA
V: TRBV29-1
CDR3: ICWLAGTGELF

size: few
V: TRBV7-2
CDR3: ASSLGSSGGMADTQY

size: once
V: TRBV30
CDR3: AWSPGGDRVHEQY

size: few
V: TRBV9
CDR3: ASSVAGAGNTIY

size: NA
V: TRBV28
CDR3: ASRAPADTQY

size: NA
V: TRBV27
CDR3: ASSLSSGSDTEAF

size: few
V: TRBV5-1
CDR3: ASSVGQGSYNEQF

size: NA
V: TRBV4-3
CDR3: ASSQTGTGLTDTQY

size: NA
V: TRBV7-2
CDR3: ASSDQRDLYEQY

size: NA
V: TRBV27
CDR3: ASSPRRGLRDEQF

size: NA
V: TRBV5-1
CDR3: ASSMDIQETQY

size: few
V: TRBV7-8
CDR3: ASSLVVGVPSNEQF

size: NA
V: TRBV30
CDR3: AWSVGGNGIAKNIQY

size: NA
V: TRBV4-3
CDR3: ASSPEPLVGQGLAGANVLT

size: few
V: TRBV15
CDR3: ATSRDLQGAHEQY

size: NA
V: TRBV2
CDR3: ASRPGYYTEAF

size: NA
V: TRBV10-3
CDR3: AIRQMVEETQY

size: once
V: TRBV30
CDR3: AWSRQGGQPQH

size: NA
V: TRBV28
CDR3: ASSDDRNYGYT

size: few
V: TRBV14
CDR3: ASSRVNEKLF

size: many
V: TRBV19
CDR3: ASSMGLWGGNTGELF

size: NA
V: TRBV11-2
CDR3: ASSGRDKNTEAF

size: NA
V: TRBV28
CDR3: ASRTGPTYEQY

size: once
V: TRBV28
CDR3: ASSSVSGYTEAF

size: few
V: TRBV30
CDR3: AWRRRTAGYGYT

size: NA
V: TRBV9
CDR3: ASSGGQGSFETQY

size: few
V: TRBV23-1
CDR3: ASSQPPQGYEQY

size: NA
V: TRBV6-8
CDR3: ASSTRTASTDTQY

size: NA
V: TRBV29-1
CDR3: SVGVAGQYTEAF

size: NA
V: TRBV29-1
CDR3: SVGGRVVTGEETQY

size: NA
V: TRBV7-2
CDR3: ASSSPRGNNEQF

size: NA
V: TRBV28
CDR3: ASTPTRDPPYEQY

size: NA
V: TRBV29-1
CDR3: SVIPPDRGYGYT